These 12 T cell receptor beta chains share one sample of origin, sequenced in a study of regulatory T cells in long-lasting Graves disease. Time point here: newly diagnosed GD, antithyroid drugs for less than 3 months. RNA from PBMCs was the source of the TCR library. Library construction for TCR beta used iRepertoire HTBI primers and Arm-PCR of CDR3 regions. TCRdb redid the calling of the multiplex PCR reads with MiXCR, one entry per CDR3 protein. The data contain some 500,000 distinct CDR3 sequences, roughly 15% of them singletons. This sample was shared with a second study, whose subject was T cells in Graves' hyperthyroidism and ophthalmopathy.

The sequencing used peripheral blood mononuclear cells (PBMCs), collected at new diagnosis, from a patient treated with antithyroid drugs. Receptors originate from a woman between 40 and 65 years old with Graves disease.

This clonotype was seen ten or more times. The chain uses TRBV6-1 and TRBJ2-1; D possibly corresponds to TRBD1 (5 bases). From germline, CDR1 is MNHNS and CDR2 SASEGT. The germline V and J ends were trimmed by 5 bases and 3 bases, with 14 bases remaining between them. This CDR3 comprises 15 residues. The CDR3 region has the DNA TGTGCCAGCAGTCGCCAGGGCTCCCTCTACAATGAGCAGTTCTTC. This encodes CASSRQGSLYNEQFF.

There are many counts of this clonotype. The chain uses TRBV11-2 and TRBJ2-5; D remains ambiguous. Trimming cost V 0 bases and J 3 bases, with 5 bases left between them. The CDR3 is 13 residues long. The V gene's germline CDR1 is SGHAT and CDR2 FQNNGV. CDR3 residues: CASSLEVKETQYF. The CDR3, as DNA: TGTGCCAGCAGCTTAGAGGTTAAAGAGACCCAGTACTTC.

DNA of the CDR3: TGTGCCAGTAGTATAGGTAGCGGGGGGACTGCCAAAAACATTCAGTACTTC. Translation: CASSIGSGGTAKNIQYF. The chain joins TRBV19 to TRBJ2-4; TRBD2 aligns across 10 bases. The CDR3 contains 17 residues. Germline CDR1 and CDR2: LNHDA and SQIVND (reference sequence). The V gene end was trimmed by 1 base and the J gene end by 1 base; junction bases not matched to a gene: 4.

This clonotype was seen at least ten times. The gene calls are TRBV12-3 or TRBV12-4 and TRBJ2-3, with 10 bases identical to TRBD1. Trimming removed 6 bases from V and 4 bases from J; junction bases left unmatched: 4. This CDR3 has 14 amino acids. The CDR3 loop is CASRETGGADTQYF. The CDR3 DNA is TGTGCCAGCAGAGAGACAGGGGGCGCAGATACGCAGTATTTT.

With regard to this clonotype: Possible read error: a much larger clone is one base away. The chain joins TRBV7-8 to TRBJ2-5; the D call may be TRBD1 or TRBD2 (5 bases each). Trimming pared 4 bases from V and 7 bases from J, leaving 22 bases between. Germline CDR1 is SGHVS and CDR2 is FQNEAQ. CDR3 length: 16 residues. The CDR3 protein is CASSSLRVPQGATQYF. The CDR3, as DNA: TGTGCCAGCAGCTCCCTCAGGGTGCCGCAGGGAGCGACCCAGTACTTC.

As concerns this clonotype: A read error is possible here, since a much larger clone lies one base away. CDR3 DNA: TGTGCCTGGAGGCGTACCGTGGGCAACGAGCAGTACTTC. Its translation is CAWRRTVGNEQYF. The J gene is TRBJ2-3, the V gene TRBV30; D not resolved. The end of the DNA aligns better with TRBJ2-7, so the J call may be wrong. The germline V gene has CDR1 GTSNPN and CDR2 SVGIG (reference sequence). The CDR3 length is 13 residues.

In its sample, this clonotype was seen many times. The rearrangement uses TRBV7-2 and TRBJ2-7, with D tentatively TRBD1 or TRBD2 (6 bases each). V was trimmed by 3 bases and J by 4 bases, leaving 13 bases between them. The length of the CDR3 is 14 residues. Germline CDR1 reads SGHTA; CDR2 reads FQGNSA. CDR3 in DNA: TGTGCCAGCAGCTTGACCGGGGGCCAATACGAGCAGTACTTC. This gives the protein CASSLTGGQYEQYF.

This clonotype has only a few counts. This sequence joins TRBV18 and TRBJ1-4, with a weak D call TRBD1 (5 bases). Germline V gene lookup returns CDR1 KGHSH and CDR2 LQKENI. V was clipped by 4 bases and J by 5 bases, with 20 bases between them. This CDR3 is 17 amino acids long. In nucleotides, the CDR3 is TGTGCCAGCTCACGGGGGTTGTCCGGGACCCCGAATGAAAAACTGTTTTTT. Translation: CASSRGLSGTPNEKLFF.

This clonotype was detected many times. The chain carries TRBV3-1 and TRBJ1-6, with 8 bases lining up with TRBD1. The length of the CDR3 is 16 residues. The germline CDR1 and CDR2 sequences are LGHDT and YNNKEL (reference sequence). J lost 8 bases, V lost 0 bases, and 6 bases had no gene match. The CDR3 DNA is TGTGCCAGCAGCCAAGATCAAGGACAGGGCTATTCACCCCTCCACTTT. Its protein product is CASSQDQGQGYSPLHF. The whole variable domain, remainder taken from reference TRBV3-1 and TRBJ1-6, is DTAVSQTPKYLVTQMGNDKSIKCEQNLGHDTMYWYKQDSKKFLKIMFSYNNKELIINETVPNRFSPKSPDKAHLNLHINSLELGDSAVYFCASSQDQGQGYSPLHFGNGTRLTVT.

This clonotype has a handful of counts. J is TRBJ2-7 and V is TRBV6-1; 9 bases are shared with TRBD1. The length of the CDR3 is 14 residues. CDR1 MNHNS and CDR2 SASEGT come from the germline V gene. Germline trimming cut 8 bases from V and 1 base from J; bases unmatched to any gene: 6. CDR3 amino acids: CASVPGTGSYEQYF. CDR3 nucleotides: TGTGCCAGCGTTCCGGGGACAGGGTCCTACGAGCAGTACTTC.

A note on this clonotype: Relative to the germline gene, one junction end is altered; a read error may explain this. CDR3 sequence: CATTTGTSNNEQLF. CDR3 bases: TGCGCCACCACCACAGGGACTAGCAACAATGAGCAGCTCTTC. This chain links TRBV10-2 with TRBJ2-1; TRBD2 aligns across 9 bases. Germline CDR1 and CDR2: WSHSY and SAAADI. The CDR3 has 14 amino acids.

A few counts support this clonotype. The rearrangement links TRBV27 to TRBJ2-1; D uncertain. CDR3 length equals 11 residues. The germline gives CDR1 MNHEY, CDR2 SMNVEV (reference sequence). The germline V and J ends were trimmed by 6 bases and 8 bases, with 8 bases remaining between them. The CDR3 DNA sequence: TGTGCCAGCAGAAGGTTGGATGAGCAGTTCTTC. This encodes CASRRLDEQFF.